These T cell receptor beta chains were read from a single sample in a study of cytomegalovirus exposure and HLA in healthy donors. This table comes from immunoSEQ multiplex PCR, and its TCRdb copy is limited to in-frame clones, with some not included. This repertoire shows fewer than 150,000 clones, 85% to 90% found once; its top ten account for about 7.9%. What was sequenced was PBMCs. These receptors were collected from a young woman in good health and CMV-seropositive. Each CDR3 is given with its conserved first and last residue. The D gene is left open where the match is weak. Some rows mark clone size as missing; the rest say once, few, many or name a class of expanded clone.

TRBV7-2	-	TRBJ2-3	-	TGTGCCAGCAGCTTCCGACAATCCGCAGATACGCAGTATTTT	CASSFRQSADTQYF
TRBV28	TRBD2	TRBJ2-7	-	TGTGCCAGCAGTCCCCCCGGGACTAGCGGCTACGAGCAGTACTTC	CASSPPGTSGYEQYF
TRBV6-1	TRBD1	TRBJ1-2	-	TGTGCCAGCAGCGAGGACAGGGGGTCAAGTCACACCTTC	CASSEDRGSSHTF
TRBV9	-	TRBJ1-2	-	TGTGCCAGCAGCTCCGGTGCGGATATTAACTATGGCTACACCTTC	CASSSGADINYGYTF
TRBV30	-	TRBJ2-2	-	TGTGCCTGGGCCCTTGTTCCTTTCGGACTTCCCCCCGGGGAGCTGTTTTTT	CAWALVPFGLPPGELFF
TRBV10-3	TRBD2	TRBJ2-3	-	TGTGCCATCAGTGATTATGGGACTAGAGGGACCTACACAGATACGCAGTATTTT	CAISDYGTRGTYTDTQYF
TRBV7-8	-	TRBJ1-4	-	TGTGCCAGCAGCTTAGGTTCGGGGGGAGCTAGGGGAGGAGAAAAACTGTTTTTT	CASSLGSGGARGGEKLFF
TRBV28	TRBD2	TRBJ2-7	few	TGTGCCAGCAGTTCGACCGGGACTAGCGATTACGAGCAGTACTTC	CASSSTGTSDYEQYF
TRBV1	-	TRBJ1-1	few	TGCACCAGCAGCCAAGGAGACAGGGGACGGGTGAACACTGAAGCTTTCTTT	CTSSQGDRGRVNTEAFF
TRBV27	-	TRBJ2-5	-	TGTGCCAGCAGGCCCGCGGGGGCGATGCAAGAGACCCAGTACTTC	CASRPAGAMQETQYF
TRBV30	TRBD1	TRBJ1-5	-	TGTGCCTGGGATATTACAGGGGTCGGTCAGCCCCAGCATTTT	CAWDITGVGQPQHF
TRBV25-1	TRBD1	TRBJ1-5	-	TGTGCCAGCAGTGCGACAGGGACCAATCAGCCCCAGCATTTT	CASSATGTNQPQHF
TRBV10-1	-	TRBJ2-2	-	TGCGCCAGCATGGGGACTTCAGCGAACACCGGGGAGCTGTTTTTT	CASMGTSANTGELFF
TRBV5-1	-	TRBJ2-7	-	TGCGCCAGCAGCCCCAGTGGCAGGCTTTCCTACGAGCAGTACTTC	CASSPSGRLSYEQYF
TRBV5-1	TRBD1	TRBJ1-6	-	TGCGCCAGCAGCTTTACAGGGGATGCCAATTCACCCCTCCACTTT	CASSFTGDANSPLHF
TRBV27	-	TRBJ1-1	-	TGTGCCAGCCGAACCCGGCGGGGGGGGAGCACTGAAGCTTTCTTT	CASRTRRGGSTEAFF
TRBV9	TRBD1	TRBJ2-4	-	TGTGCCAGCAGCGGAACCTCAGGGGGACACATTCAGTACTTC	CASSGTSGGHIQYF